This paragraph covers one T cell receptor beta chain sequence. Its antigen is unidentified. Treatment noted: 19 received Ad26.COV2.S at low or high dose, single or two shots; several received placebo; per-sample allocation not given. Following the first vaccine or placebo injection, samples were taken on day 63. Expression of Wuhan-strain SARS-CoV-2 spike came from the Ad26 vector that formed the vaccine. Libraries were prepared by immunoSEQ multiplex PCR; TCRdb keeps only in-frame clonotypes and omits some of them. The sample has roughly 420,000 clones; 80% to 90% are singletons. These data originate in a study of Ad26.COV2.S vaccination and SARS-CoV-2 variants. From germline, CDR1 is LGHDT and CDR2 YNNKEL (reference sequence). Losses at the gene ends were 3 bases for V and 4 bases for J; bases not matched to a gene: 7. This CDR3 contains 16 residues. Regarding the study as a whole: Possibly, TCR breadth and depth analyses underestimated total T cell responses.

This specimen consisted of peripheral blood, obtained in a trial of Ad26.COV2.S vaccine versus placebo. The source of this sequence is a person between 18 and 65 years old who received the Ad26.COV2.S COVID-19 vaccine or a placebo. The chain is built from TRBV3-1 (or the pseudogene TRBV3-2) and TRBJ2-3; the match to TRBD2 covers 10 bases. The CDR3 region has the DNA TGTGCCAGCAGCCACCTAGCGGGGGCGGTGGCAGATACGCAGTATTTT. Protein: CASSHLAGAVADTQYF.